This T cell receptor beta chain was found in a study of regulatory T cells in long-lasting Graves disease. Building the TCR beta libraries relied on iRepertoire HTBI primers, and CDR3 regions underwent Arm-PCR. TCRdb re-analysed the multiplex PCR reads in MiXCR, keeping a single row per CDR3 protein. Among about 340,000 distinct CDR3 sequences listed, about 18% were seen once. CDR1 is SEHNR and CDR2 is FQNEAQ in the germline V gene (reference sequence). The V and J ends lost 5 bases and 6 bases, in that order; junction bases with no gene match: 0. The CDR3 runs 12 residues. Time point reported: persistent/refractory GD, antithyroid drugs over 5 years with positive TRAb. From PBMCs, RNA was extracted and then used to make the TCR library.

The specimen comprised peripheral blood mononuclear cells (PBMCs), sampled when the disease was refractory, from a patient treated with antithyroid drugs. The chain combines TRBV7-9 with TRBJ2-2; TRBD2 matches at 7 bases. This TCR was recovered from a female donor with Graves disease. The CDR3, as DNA: TGTGCCAGCAGCCGGGAGGCCGGGGAGCTGTTTTTT. Translated: CASSREAGELFF.